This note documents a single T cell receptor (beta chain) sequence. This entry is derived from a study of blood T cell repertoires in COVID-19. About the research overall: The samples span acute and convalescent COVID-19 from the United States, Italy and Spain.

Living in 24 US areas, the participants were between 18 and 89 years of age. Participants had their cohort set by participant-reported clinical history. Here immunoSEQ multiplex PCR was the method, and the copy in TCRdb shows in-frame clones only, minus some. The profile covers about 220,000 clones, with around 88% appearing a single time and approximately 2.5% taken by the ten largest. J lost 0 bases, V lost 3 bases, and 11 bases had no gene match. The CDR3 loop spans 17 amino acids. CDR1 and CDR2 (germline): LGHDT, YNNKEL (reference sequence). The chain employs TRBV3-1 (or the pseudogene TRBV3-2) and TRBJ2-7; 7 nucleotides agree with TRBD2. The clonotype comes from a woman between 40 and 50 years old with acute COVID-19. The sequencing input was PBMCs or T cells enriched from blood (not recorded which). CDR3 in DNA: TGTGCCAGCAGCCAGGGAGGGATAAACCATCCCTCCTACGAGCAGTACTTC. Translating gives CASSQGGINHPSYEQYF.